The rows below give T cell receptor beta chains drawn from one sample of a study of blood T cell repertoires in COVID-19. Clones were read by immunoSEQ multiplex PCR, and TCRdb kept only the in-frame ones, dropping some. This table holds 150,000 to 200,000 clones, 60% to 80% found once. The sample was PBMCs or T cells enriched from blood (not recorded which). All receptors come from a man aged 60 to 75 who had been exposed to COVID-19. CDR3s include the opening cysteine and the closing phenylalanine or tryptophan. The order of the fields is D gene, V gene, clone size, J gene, CDR3 DNA, CDR3 protein. A D gene is named only where the DNA matches it firmly. Size is omitted from some rows. Given values are once, few, many or a class for expanded clones.

D: TRBD1
V: TRBV6-5
size: NA
J: TRBJ1-1
DNA: TGTGCCAGCAGATCCGAGGGGGCGATGAACACTGAAGCTTTCTTT
CDR3: CASRSEGAMNTEAFF

D: NA
V: TRBV30
size: NA
J: TRBJ1-3
DNA: TGTGCCTGGAGTTTAAACTCTGGAAACACCATATATTTT
CDR3: CAWSLNSGNTIYF

D: TRBD1
V: TRBV7-9
size: NA
J: TRBJ1-5
DNA: TGTGCCAGCAGCCCAACAGGGGTTGCTGGCAATCAGCCCCAGCATTTT
CDR3: CASSPTGVAGNQPQHF

D: NA
V: TRBV28
size: NA
J: TRBJ1-2
DNA: TGTGCCGCCTCGGTCAGGGGACATGGCTACACCTTC
CDR3: CAASVRGHGYTF

D: TRBD1
V: TRBV7-8
size: NA
J: TRBJ1-5
DNA: TGTGCCAGCAGCTTGGGGGACAGGGATCAGCCCCAGCATTTT
CDR3: CASSLGDRDQPQHF

D: NA
V: TRBV19
size: NA
J: TRBJ1-1
DNA: TGTGCCAGTAGACCTGGGGGGTGGGAGAACACTGAAGCTTTCTTT
CDR3: CASRPGGWENTEAFF

D: NA
V: TRBV27
size: NA
J: TRBJ2-3
DNA: TGTGCCAGCAGTTTAGAAATGCGGGCCACAGATACGCAGTATTTT
CDR3: CASSLEMRATDTQYF

D: TRBD1
V: TRBV30
size: NA
J: TRBJ1-3
DNA: TGTGCCTGGAGTGCCCCAGGACAGGGAGGCGGAAACACCATATATTTT
CDR3: CAWSAPGQGGGNTIYF

D: TRBD1
V: TRBV2
size: few
J: TRBJ1-2
DNA: TGTGCCAGCAGTCCCGGGACAGTTGGGGGCTACACCTTC
CDR3: CASSPGTVGGYTF

D: TRBD2
V: TRBV7-6
size: NA
J: TRBJ2-3
DNA: TGTGCCAGCAGCTTCCGGACTAGCGGGAGGTGGGCAGATACGCAGTATTTT
CDR3: CASSFRTSGRWADTQYF

D: NA
V: TRBV28
size: NA
J: TRBJ1-2
DNA: TGTGCCAGCAGTACGGCGGGACGGCCCTTCTATGGCTACACCTTC
CDR3: CASSTAGRPFYGYTF

D: TRBD2
V: TRBV5-6
size: NA
J: TRBJ2-7
DNA: TGTGCCAGCAGTTCCGGTAGCGGGTGGGGCGAGCAGTACTTC
CDR3: CASSSGSGWGEQYF

D: TRBD2
V: TRBV19
size: NA
J: TRBJ2-7
DNA: TGTGCCAGTAGTATAAAAGGATTCTCCGGGACTACCTACGAGCAGTACTTC
CDR3: CASSIKGFSGTTYEQYF

D: TRBD1
V: TRBV10-3
size: NA
J: TRBJ1-6
DNA: TGTGCCATCACTGGACAGGGGCAAGGACTTTCACCCCTCCACTTT
CDR3: CAITGQGQGLSPLHF

D: TRBD1
V: TRBV20-1
size: NA
J: TRBJ2-6
DNA: TGCAGTGCTAGTTACAGGGGGACTGGGGCCAACGTCCTGACTTTC
CDR3: CSASYRGTGANVLTF

D: NA
V: TRBV2
size: NA
J: TRBJ2-7
DNA: TGTGCCAGCAGAGACGACAGAAAACAGTACTTC
CDR3: CASRDDRKQYF

D: TRBD1
V: TRBV19
size: NA
J: TRBJ1-1
DNA: TGTGCCAGTAGTTACAGGGGGCTCGGATCTTTCTTT
CDR3: CASSYRGLGSFF

D: TRBD1
V: TRBV10-3
size: once
J: TRBJ2-6
DNA: TGTGCCATCAATCCGGGACAGGGTAACTCTGGGGCCAACGTCCTGACTTTC
CDR3: CAINPGQGNSGANVLTF

D: TRBD1
V: TRBV2
size: NA
J: TRBJ1-5
DNA: TGTGCCAGCAGTGAAAAGTGGGGGACAGGGCGAAGCAATCAGCCCCAGCATTTT
CDR3: CASSEKWGTGRSNQPQHF

D: NA
V: TRBV25-1
size: NA
J: TRBJ1-2
DNA: TGTGCCAGCAGTGAAGTAGGCAGGGACTATGGCTACACCTTC
CDR3: CASSEVGRDYGYTF

D: TRBD1
V: TRBV19
size: NA
J: TRBJ2-7
DNA: TGTGCGGCGGGACAGGGGTCCTACGAGCAGTACTTC
CDR3: CAAGQGSYEQYF

D: TRBD1
V: TRBV27
size: few
J: TRBJ1-1
DNA: TGTGCCAGCAGTTTATTGTGGACAGGGAACACTGAAGCTTTCTTT
CDR3: CASSLLWTGNTEAFF

D: TRBD2
V: TRBV10-2
size: NA
J: TRBJ2-1
DNA: TGCGCCAGCAAAGGGGACTACGAGCAGTTCTTC
CDR3: CASKGDYEQFF

D: TRBD2
V: TRBV7-2
size: NA
J: TRBJ2-5
DNA: TGTGCCAGCAGTCTCTCTAGCGGGCGTCAAGAGACCCAGTACTTC
CDR3: CASSLSSGRQETQYF

D: TRBD1
V: TRBV12-3/TRBV12-4
size: NA
J: TRBJ1-2
DNA: TGTGCCAGCAGTCGGAGGACAGGAGAAGGCTACACCTTC
CDR3: CASSRRTGEGYTF

D: TRBD2
V: TRBV19
size: NA
J: TRBJ2-2
DNA: TGTGCCAGTAGCAGGGAGGGGATCGACACCGGGGAGCTGTTTTTT
CDR3: CASSREGIDTGELFF

D: NA
V: TRBV7-9
size: NA
J: TRBJ1-1
DNA: TGTGCCAGCAGGGCAGGTTCGGACATGAACACTGAAGCTTTCTTT
CDR3: CASRAGSDMNTEAFF

D: NA
V: TRBV19
size: many
J: TRBJ2-7
DNA: TGTGCCAGTAGTATATCCCAGGGTCCCTACGAGCAGTACTTC
CDR3: CASSISQGPYEQYF